This T cell receptor (beta chain) was documented in a study of cytomegalovirus exposure and HLA in healthy donors. This clone was seen a few times. Trimming shortened V by 0 bases and J by 1 base, and 10 bases separated the two germline ends. The germline V gene has CDR1 MNHNS and CDR2 SASEGT. This CDR3 has 16 residues. PCR employed 60 Vbeta and 13 Jbeta primers. Libraries were prepared by immunoSEQ multiplex PCR; TCRdb keeps only in-frame clonotypes and omits some of them. Of under 200,000 clones in the sample, about four fifths were seen once. The J gene is TRBJ1-3, the V gene TRBV6-1; D is ambiguous. The TCR was taken from a woman between 45 and 60 years old in good health and CMV-seropositive. Input material: PBMCs. The CDR3 DNA follows: TGTGCCAGCAGTGAAGCACGCGGACTTTCTGGAAACACCATATATTTT. Translating it yields CASSEARGLSGNTIYF.